The subject of this entry is one T cell receptor (beta chain). Its antigen is not identified. Being one base from a much bigger clone, this may be a read error. The data were obtained in a study of blood T cells in healthy people across ages. Study-wide results and limits: Naive T cell percentage showed a strong correlation with TCR beta diversity.

Trimming took off 4 bases at V and 0 bases at J, with 13 bases between the two ends. CDR1 is SQVTM and CDR2 is ANQGSEA in the germline V gene. This CDR3 has 14 amino acids. Combining a sample-barcoded 5' primer with a J-beta primer mix, a second PCR ran for roughly 7 to 12 cycles. Each sample yielded at least 2.5 million CDR3-containing paired-end reads. TCRdb recomputed calls from the 5' RACE reads with MiXCR, one row per CDR3 protein. Seen here are around 800,000 distinct CDR3 sequences, around 42% observed once, and the top ten hold about 19%. The sequencing sample was made of blood. This sequence was found in a man between 60 and 70 years old in good health. This chain links TRBV29-1 with TRBJ2-7; tentative D call: TRBD1 (5 bases). The CDR3 region is CSVVSSRASYEQYF. The CDR3 DNA sequence: TGCAGCGTTGTCTCTTCCAGGGCCTCCTACGAGCAGTACTTC.